This T cell receptor beta chain was recorded in a study of blood T cell repertoires in COVID-19. Study as a whole: Spain, Italy and the United States supplied samples that represented acute and convalescent COVID-19. Nucleic acid was either cDNA or gDNA, and it came from T cells, B-cell-depleted T cells, or PBMCs.

This clone came up a few times. In the original analysis: Scientists estimated how many nucleated cells there were by amplifying reference gene primers. Repertoires were generated with immunoSEQ multiplex PCR, while TCRdb's copy carries only in-frame clones and drops some. D and trimming were read from the DNA, whereas the V and J calls and clone size are those reported in that table. The sample has 250,000 to 300,000 clones, over 70% seen once. V gave up 1 base and J gave up 4 bases; unmatched junction bases: 10. In germline, CDR1 is MGHRA, CDR2 YSYEKL. The CDR3 covers 18 residues. V is TRBV4-1 and J is TRBJ1-4; 9 positions match TRBD1. The sequencing sample was made of peripheral blood. This clonotype originated in a man aged 80 or over with acute or convalescent COVID-19. CDR3 DNA: TGCGCCAGCAGCCAAGGCGGGACAGGGCCCGGGGTTAATGAAAAACTGTTTTTT. Translating gives CASSQGGTGPGVNEKLFF.